This TCR beta chain was recorded in a study of pediatric ulcerative colitis. Broader study findings: Ulcerative colitis patients shared more blood-rectal clones than controls. No controls had the two rectal clonotypes shared by ulcerative colitis patients.

During colonoscopy, one to two rectal pinch biopsies were collected. Concerning this clone: Its antigen is undetermined.

The survey-level immunoSEQ assay was used. The repertoire was sequenced with immunoSEQ multiplex PCR; TCRdb's copy has only in-frame clones and lacks some. There are about 22,000 clones in the sample; about two thirds occur only once, and roughly 15% lies in the top ten. This clonotype originated in a boy aged 10-17 years with severe ulcerative colitis. Sequencing was performed on gut tissue.

CDR3 sequence: CASSLGSRYGYTF. The DNA of the CDR3 is TGTGCCAGCAGCTTGGGGTCCCGATATGGCTACACCTTC. The chain is built from TRBV5-4 and TRBJ1-2; no definite D call. The CDR3 length is 13 residues. CDR1 and CDR2 (germline): SGHNT, YYREEE (reference sequence). The V and J ends lost 0 bases and 5 bases respectively, with 8 bases between them.